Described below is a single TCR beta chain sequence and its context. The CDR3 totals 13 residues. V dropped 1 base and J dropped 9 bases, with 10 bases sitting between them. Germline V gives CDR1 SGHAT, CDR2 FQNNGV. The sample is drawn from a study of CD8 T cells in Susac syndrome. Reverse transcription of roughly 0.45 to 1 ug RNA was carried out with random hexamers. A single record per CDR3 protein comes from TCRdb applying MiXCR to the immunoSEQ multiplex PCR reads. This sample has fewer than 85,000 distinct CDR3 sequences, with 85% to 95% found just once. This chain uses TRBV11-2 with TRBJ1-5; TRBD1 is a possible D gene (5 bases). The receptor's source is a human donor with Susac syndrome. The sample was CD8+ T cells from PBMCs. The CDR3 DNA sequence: TGTGCCAGCAGCTTAGGTCGGGGGTGGCCCCAGCATTTT. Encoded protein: CASSLGRGWPQHF.